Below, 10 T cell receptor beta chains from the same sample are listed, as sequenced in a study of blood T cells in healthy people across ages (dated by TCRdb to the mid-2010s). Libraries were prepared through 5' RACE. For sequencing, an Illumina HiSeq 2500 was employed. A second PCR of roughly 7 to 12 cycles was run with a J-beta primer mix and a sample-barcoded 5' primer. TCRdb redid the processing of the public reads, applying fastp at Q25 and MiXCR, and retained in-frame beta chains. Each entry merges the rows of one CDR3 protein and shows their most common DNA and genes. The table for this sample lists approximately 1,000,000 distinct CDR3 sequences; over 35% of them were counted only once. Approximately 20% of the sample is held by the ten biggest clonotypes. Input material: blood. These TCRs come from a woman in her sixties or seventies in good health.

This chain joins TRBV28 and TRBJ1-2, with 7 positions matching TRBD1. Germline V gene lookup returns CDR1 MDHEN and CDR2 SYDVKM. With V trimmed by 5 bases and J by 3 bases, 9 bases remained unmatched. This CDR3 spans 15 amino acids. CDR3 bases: TGTGCCAGCAGTCCGGGGTCAGGGGGGGACTATGGCTACACCTTC. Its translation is CASSPGSGGDYGYTF.

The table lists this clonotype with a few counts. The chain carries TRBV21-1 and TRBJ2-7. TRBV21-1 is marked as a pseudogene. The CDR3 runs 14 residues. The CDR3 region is CASSKPGTLYEQYF. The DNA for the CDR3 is TGTGCCAGCAGCAAGCCCGGGACTCTCTACGAGCAGTACTTC.

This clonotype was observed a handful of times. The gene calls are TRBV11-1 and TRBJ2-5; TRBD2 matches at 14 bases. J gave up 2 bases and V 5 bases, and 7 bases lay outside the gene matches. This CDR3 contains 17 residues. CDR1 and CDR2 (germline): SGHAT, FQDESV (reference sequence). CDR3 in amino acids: CASSPGTSGRRQETQYF. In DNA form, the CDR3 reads TGTGCCAGCAGCCCCGGGACTAGCGGGAGACGGCAAGAGACCCAGTACTTC.

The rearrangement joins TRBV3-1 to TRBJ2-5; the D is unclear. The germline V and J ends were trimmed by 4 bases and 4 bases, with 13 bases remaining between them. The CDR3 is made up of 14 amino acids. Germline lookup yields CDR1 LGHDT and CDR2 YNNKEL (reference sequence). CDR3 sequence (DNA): TGTGCCAGCAGCCGGATTAGATTCGGAGAGACCCAGTACTTC. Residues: CASSRIRFGETQYF.

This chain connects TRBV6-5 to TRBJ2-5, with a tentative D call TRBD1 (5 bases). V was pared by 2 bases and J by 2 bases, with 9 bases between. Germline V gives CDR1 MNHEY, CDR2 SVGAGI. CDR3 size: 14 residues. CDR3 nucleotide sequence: TGTGCCAGCAGTTACCAGGGCAGTCAAGAGACCCAGTACTTC. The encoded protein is CASSYQGSQETQYF.

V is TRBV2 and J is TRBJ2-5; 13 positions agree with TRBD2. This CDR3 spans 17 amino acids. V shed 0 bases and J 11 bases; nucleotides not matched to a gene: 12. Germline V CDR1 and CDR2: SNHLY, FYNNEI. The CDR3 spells CASSEALGTSGINEQYF. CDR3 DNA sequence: TGTGCCAGCAGTGAAGCGCTCGGGACTAGCGGGATCAATGAGCAGTACTTC.

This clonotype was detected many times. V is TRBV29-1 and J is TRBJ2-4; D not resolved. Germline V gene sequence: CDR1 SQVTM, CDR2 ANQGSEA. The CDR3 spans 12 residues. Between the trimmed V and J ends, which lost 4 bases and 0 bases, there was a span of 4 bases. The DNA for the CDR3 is TGCAGCGTTGTTCAAGCCAAAAACATTCAGTACTTC. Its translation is CSVVQAKNIQYF.

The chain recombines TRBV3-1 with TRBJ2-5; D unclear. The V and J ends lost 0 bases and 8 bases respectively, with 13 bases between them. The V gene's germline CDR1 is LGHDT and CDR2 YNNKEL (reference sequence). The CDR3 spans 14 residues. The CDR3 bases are TGTGCCAGCAGCCAAGATTGGGCAACTATCACCCAGTACTTC. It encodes CASSQDWATITQYF.

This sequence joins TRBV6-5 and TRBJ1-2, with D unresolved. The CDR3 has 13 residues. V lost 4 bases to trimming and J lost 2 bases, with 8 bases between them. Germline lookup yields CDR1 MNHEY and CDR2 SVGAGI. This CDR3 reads CASSSWENYGYTF. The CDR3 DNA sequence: TGTGCCAGCAGTTCTTGGGAAAACTATGGCTACACCTTC.

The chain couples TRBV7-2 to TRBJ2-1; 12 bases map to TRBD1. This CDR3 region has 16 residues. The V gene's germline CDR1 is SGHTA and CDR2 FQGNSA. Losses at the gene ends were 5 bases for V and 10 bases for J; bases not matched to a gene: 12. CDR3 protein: CASSLLPGQGAREQFF. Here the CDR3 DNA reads TGTGCCAGCAGCCTCCTACCGGGACAGGGGGCTCGGGAGCAGTTCTTC.